This record looks at one TCR beta chain sequence and its context. Its antigen remains unidentified. This record belongs to a study of monozygotic twins with inflammatory bowel disease. Study results and caveats: T cell subtypes were not distinguishable in this analysis.

Germline CDR1 SGHRS, CDR2 YFSETQ. The CDR3 is 14 residues long. TCRdb re-called the 5' RACE reads and catalogs CDR3 proteins one per entry, DNA excluded. The listing records tens of thousands of distinct CDR3 sequences. The sample was blood. The chain carries TRBV5-1 and TRBJ1-5; lacking DNA, the TRBD1 call made by TCRdb goes unchecked. This TCR came from a human donor with ulcerative colitis or Crohn's disease, or a healthy co-twin of an affected twin (not recorded which). The CDR3 sequence: CASSFTGLDQPQHF.